The rows below give T cell receptor beta chains drawn from one sample of a study of cytomegalovirus exposure and HLA in healthy donors. Method: immunoSEQ multiplex PCR; TCRdb's copy keeps in-frame clones and lacks some. The table shows about 130,000 clones, with 72% occurring only once. Sequenced: PBMCs. Receptor source: a man aged 50-60 years in good health and CMV-seropositive. The CDR3 runs from the conserved cysteine through the conserved F or W. The D gene is left open where the match is weak. Expanded clones get a size class; other rows say once, few or many, or leave the size out.

clone size: .
J gene: TRBJ2-2
V gene: TRBV21-1
D gene: .
CDR3 length: 16
CDR3 DNA: TGTGCCAGCAGCAAATGGAGGACAGGCACTACCGGGGAGCTGTTTTTT
CDR3 protein: CASSKWRTGTTGELFF

clone size: .
J gene: TRBJ1-5
V gene: TRBV2
D gene: TRBD1
CDR3 length: 16
CDR3 DNA: TGTGCCAGCAGCTCCGAACAGGGGGCCTTGAATCAGCCCCAGCATTTT
CDR3 protein: CASSSEQGALNQPQHF

clone size: .
J gene: TRBJ2-5
V gene: TRBV19
D gene: .
CDR3 length: 14
CDR3 DNA: TGTGCCAGTAGCCCGGGACTTCTAGACGGGACCCAGTACTTC
CDR3 protein: CASSPGLLDGTQYF

clone size: .
J gene: TRBJ1-2
V gene: TRBV7-2
D gene: .
CDR3 length: 14
CDR3 DNA: TGTGCCAGCAGCCTAAAGGGGACTAACTATGGCTACACCTTC
CDR3 protein: CASSLKGTNYGYTF

clone size: .
J gene: TRBJ2-2
V gene: TRBV27
D gene: TRBD1
CDR3 length: 14
CDR3 DNA: TGTGCCAGCAGTCCCAGGACAGGGGCGTGGGAGCTGTTTTTT
CDR3 protein: CASSPRTGAWELFF

clone size: .
J gene: TRBJ2-2
V gene: TRBV5-6
D gene: TRBD1
CDR3 length: 16
CDR3 DNA: TGTGCCAGCAGCTTGGCGCAGGGGGCGAACACCGGGGAGCTGTTTTTT
CDR3 protein: CASSLAQGANTGELFF

clone size: few
J gene: TRBJ1-4
V gene: TRBV19
D gene: .
CDR3 length: 15
CDR3 DNA: TGTGCCAGTAGCTTAACAGGGACAACCCATGAAAAACTGTTTTTT
CDR3 protein: CASSLTGTTHEKLFF

clone size: .
J gene: TRBJ1-1
V gene: TRBV6-5
D gene: .
CDR3 length: 12
CDR3 DNA: TGTGCCAGCAGGACAGAGAACACTGAAGCTTTCTTT
CDR3 protein: CASRTENTEAFF

clone size: .
J gene: TRBJ2-1
V gene: TRBV7-6
D gene: .
CDR3 length: 13
CDR3 DNA: TGTGCCAGCAGCTTGGGGGGTTTGAATGAGCAGTTCTTC
CDR3 protein: CASSLGGLNEQFF

clone size: few
J gene: TRBJ1-5
V gene: TRBV6-6
D gene: .
CDR3 length: 13
CDR3 DNA: TGTGCCAGCCGGGGGACGTACAATCAGCCCCAGCATTTT
CDR3 protein: CASRGTYNQPQHF

clone size: .
J gene: TRBJ1-1
V gene: TRBV18
D gene: TRBD1
CDR3 length: 15
CDR3 DNA: TGTGCCAGCTCAGGCGTACAGGGGGTGAACACTGAAGCTTTCTTT
CDR3 protein: CASSGVQGVNTEAFF

clone size: .
J gene: TRBJ1-4
V gene: TRBV27
D gene: TRBD1
CDR3 length: 15
CDR3 DNA: TGTGCCAGCGGTGAGGGACAGGGGGCGAGGGAAAAACTGTTTTTT
CDR3 protein: CASGEGQGAREKLFF